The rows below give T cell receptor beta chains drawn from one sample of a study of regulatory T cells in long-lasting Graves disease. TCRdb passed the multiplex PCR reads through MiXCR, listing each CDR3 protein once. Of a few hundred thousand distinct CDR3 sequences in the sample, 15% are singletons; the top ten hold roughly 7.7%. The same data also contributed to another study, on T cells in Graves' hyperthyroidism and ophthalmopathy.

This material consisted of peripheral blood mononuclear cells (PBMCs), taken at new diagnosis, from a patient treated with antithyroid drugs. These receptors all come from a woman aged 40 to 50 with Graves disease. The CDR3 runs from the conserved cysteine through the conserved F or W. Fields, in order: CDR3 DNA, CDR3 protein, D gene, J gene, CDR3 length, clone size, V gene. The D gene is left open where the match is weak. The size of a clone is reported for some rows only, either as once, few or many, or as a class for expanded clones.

CDR3 DNA: TGTGCCAGCAGACCAGGGGGCGCGGGGGGAAACACCATATATTTT
CDR3 protein: CASRPGGAGGNTIYF
D gene: TRBD1
J gene: TRBJ1-3
CDR3 length: 15
clone size: few
V gene: TRBV27

CDR3 DNA: TGCGCCAGCAGCCAAGATTTAGGAGCCGCGGAGCTGTTTTTT
CDR3 protein: CASSQDLGAAELFF
D gene: -
J gene: TRBJ2-2
CDR3 length: 14
clone size: -
V gene: TRBV4-3

CDR3 DNA: TGCAGCGTGGGGGACGGATCCTACGAGCAGTACTTC
CDR3 protein: CSVGDGSYEQYF
D gene: -
J gene: TRBJ2-7
CDR3 length: 12
clone size: few
V gene: TRBV29-1

CDR3 DNA: TGTGCCAGCAGTCAACCGGCCAGTCCTTCCTCTGGAAACACCATATATTTT
CDR3 protein: CASSQPASPSSGNTIYF
D gene: -
J gene: TRBJ1-3
CDR3 length: 17
clone size: many
V gene: TRBV25-1

CDR3 DNA: TGCGCCAGCAGCCAAAGGCCAAGGTACAATGAGCAGTTCTTC
CDR3 protein: CASSQRPRYNEQFF
D gene: -
J gene: TRBJ2-1
CDR3 length: 14
clone size: few
V gene: TRBV4-1

CDR3 DNA: TGCAGTGCCGGCATACTAGGAGATACGCAGTATTTT
CDR3 protein: CSAGILGDTQYF
D gene: -
J gene: TRBJ2-3
CDR3 length: 12
clone size: many
V gene: TRBV20-1

CDR3 DNA: TGCAGTGCTAGAGCTGACTCGGGACTAGCGTGGAATAAGCAGTTCTTC
CDR3 protein: CSARADSGLAWNKQFF
D gene: TRBD2
J gene: TRBJ2-1
CDR3 length: 16
clone size: few
V gene: TRBV20-1

CDR3 DNA: TGCGGTGCGACAGGACAGGGGCCATATTACTATGGCTACACCTTC
CDR3 protein: CGATGQGPYYYGYTF
D gene: TRBD1
J gene: TRBJ1-2
CDR3 length: 15
clone size: few
V gene: TRBV20-1

CDR3 DNA: TGTGCCAGCATCCCCCGCGGGGGCAGGGAGACTTCGCGCACCGGGGAGCTGTTTTTT
CDR3 protein: CASIPRGGRETSRTGELFF
D gene: -
J gene: TRBJ2-2
CDR3 length: 19
clone size: few
V gene: TRBV13

CDR3 DNA: TGCACCATCGGGACAGGGATTTATGAGCAGTTCTTC
CDR3 protein: CTIGTGIYEQFF
D gene: TRBD1
J gene: TRBJ2-1
CDR3 length: 12
clone size: many
V gene: TRBV20-1

CDR3 DNA: TGTGCCAGCAGTTACTCGAATGGGGTAGAAGCTTTCTTT
CDR3 protein: CASSYSNGVEAFF
D gene: -
J gene: TRBJ1-1
CDR3 length: 13
clone size: many
V gene: TRBV6-2/TRBV6-3

CDR3 DNA: TGTGCCAGCAGCTTAGGGGCCGGGAGGGTCACAGATACGCAGTATTTT
CDR3 protein: CASSLGAGRVTDTQYF
D gene: TRBD2
J gene: TRBJ2-3
CDR3 length: 16
clone size: many
V gene: TRBV11-2

CDR3 DNA: TGCGCCAGCAGCACCCGACAGGGAAGTAATTCACCCCTCCACTTT
CDR3 protein: CASSTRQGSNSPLHF
D gene: TRBD1
J gene: TRBJ1-6
CDR3 length: 15
clone size: few
V gene: TRBV4-1

CDR3 DNA: TGCGCCAGCAGCTCGGATGTGGATTACAATGAGCAGTTCTTC
CDR3 protein: CASSSDVDYNEQFF
D gene: -
J gene: TRBJ2-1
CDR3 length: 14
clone size: many
V gene: TRBV5-1

CDR3 DNA: TGTGCCAGCAGCTTTATGCTCCAGGGTGCGGTCAATCAGCCCCAGCATTTT
CDR3 protein: CASSFMLQGAVNQPQHF
D gene: -
J gene: TRBJ1-5
CDR3 length: 17
clone size: -
V gene: TRBV28

CDR3 DNA: TGTGCCAGCAGCTTAGTCCCAGCGGGAGTTTCGGGCCAAGAGACCCAGTACTTC
CDR3 protein: CASSLVPAGVSGQETQYF
D gene: TRBD2
J gene: TRBJ2-5
CDR3 length: 18
clone size: many
V gene: TRBV7-6

CDR3 DNA: TGTGCCAGCAGCGGACAGGGTCGATATTCACCCCTCCACTTT
CDR3 protein: CASSGQGRYSPLHF
D gene: TRBD1
J gene: TRBJ1-6
CDR3 length: 14
clone size: -
V gene: TRBV7-2

CDR3 DNA: TGTGCCAGCAGTTTCGGCAGGACGATTAACACTGAAGCTTTCTTT
CDR3 protein: CASSFGRTINTEAFF
D gene: -
J gene: TRBJ1-1
CDR3 length: 15
clone size: -
V gene: TRBV12-3/TRBV12-4

CDR3 DNA: TGTGCCAGCAGCGCTTTCGAGAAGCGGAGCACAGATACGCAGTATTTT
CDR3 protein: CASSAFEKRSTDTQYF
D gene: -
J gene: TRBJ2-3
CDR3 length: 16
clone size: few
V gene: TRBV9

CDR3 DNA: TGTGCTGCCGGGACTAGCGGTTACGAGCAGTACTTC
CDR3 protein: CAAGTSGYEQYF
D gene: TRBD2
J gene: TRBJ2-7
CDR3 length: 12
clone size: many
V gene: TRBV7-9

CDR3 DNA: TGTGCCAGTAGTATTTCGGGGGGACAGCAGTACTTC
CDR3 protein: CASSISGGQQYF
D gene: TRBD2
J gene: TRBJ2-7
CDR3 length: 12
clone size: few
V gene: TRBV19

CDR3 DNA: TGTGCCAGCAGCCAAAACATCGGGACAGGAGAAAAACTGTTTTTT
CDR3 protein: CASSQNIGTGEKLFF
D gene: TRBD1
J gene: TRBJ1-4
CDR3 length: 15
clone size: -
V gene: TRBV3-1

CDR3 DNA: TGTGCCAGCAGTCTGACAGGGGTTACAAACGAGCAGTACTTC
CDR3 protein: CASSLTGVTNEQYF
D gene: TRBD1
J gene: TRBJ2-7
CDR3 length: 14
clone size: many
V gene: TRBV28

CDR3 DNA: TGTGCCAGCAGTCCCCGGGACAGGGAGGGGACTTTTCCCACAGATACGCAGTATTTT
CDR3 protein: CASSPRDREGTFPTDTQYF
D gene: TRBD1
J gene: TRBJ2-3
CDR3 length: 19
clone size: many
V gene: TRBV27

CDR3 DNA: TGTGCCAGCAGCCCCTTGGACAGCTTGAACACTGAAGCTTTCTTT
CDR3 protein: CASSPLDSLNTEAFF
D gene: -
J gene: TRBJ1-1
CDR3 length: 15
clone size: many
V gene: TRBV28

CDR3 DNA: TGCGCCAGCAGCCCATCCGGCCAAATGGGGTACCAAGAGACCCAGTACTTC
CDR3 protein: CASSPSGQMGYQETQYF
D gene: -
J gene: TRBJ2-5
CDR3 length: 17
clone size: -
V gene: TRBV4-1

CDR3 DNA: TGTGCCAGCAGCTTACGGAGCGGGAGAACCGGGGAGCTGTTTTTT
CDR3 protein: CASSLRSGRTGELFF
D gene: TRBD2
J gene: TRBJ2-2
CDR3 length: 15
clone size: many
V gene: TRBV7-8

CDR3 DNA: TGTGCCAGCCCCGGAAAAGCGGGGGGCAATGAGCAGTTCTTC
CDR3 protein: CASPGKAGGNEQFF
D gene: TRBD2
J gene: TRBJ2-1
CDR3 length: 14
clone size: once
V gene: TRBV5-4